A single sample is the source of the 21 T cell receptor beta chains below, sequenced in a study of cytomegalovirus exposure and HLA in healthy donors. PCR involved 60 Vbeta and 13 Jbeta primers. Sequenced by immunoSEQ multiplex PCR; TCRdb stores in-frame clones only, minus some. Here the sample spans around 190,000 clones, about three quarters being singletons. Sample: PBMCs. These receptors originate from a middle-aged man in good health and CMV-seronegative.

The V and J genes are TRBV21-1 and TRBJ1-5; the table calls TRBD1, which could not be checked here. TRBV21-1 is deemed a pseudogene. This CDR3 region has 16 residues. CDR3 residues: CASSTGQGLIDQPQHF. The CDR3 region has the DNA TGTGCCAGCAGCACCGGACAGGGTTTGATAGATCAGCCCCAGCATTTT.

The chain couples TRBV29-1 to TRBJ1-2; D unresolved. Per germline, CDR1 SQVTM and CDR2 ANQGSEA. The CDR3 runs to 11 residues. The V end lost 8 bases, the J end lost 3 bases, and 10 bases lay between the germline ends. CDR3 nucleotide sequence: TGCAGCTCCTTTGAGGACTATGGCTACACCTTC. This gives the protein CSSFEDYGYTF.

This clone was seen a few times. V is TRBV18 and J is TRBJ2-7; 8 bases are shared with TRBD1. The germline gives CDR1 KGHSH, CDR2 LQKENI. The CDR3 consists of 15 residues. V lost 6 bases and J lost 1; bases outside the gene matches: 8. The CDR3 region is CASSPARGLSYEQYF. CDR3 nucleotide sequence: TGTGCCAGCTCCCCTGCCAGGGGGCTATCCTACGAGCAGTACTTC.

V is TRBV18 and J is TRBJ1-4, with a tentative D call TRBD1 (6 bases). The CDR3 spans 14 residues. The ends were cut back, 6 bases at V and 2 bases at J, with 10 bases in the middle. Germline loops: CDR1 KGHSH, CDR2 LQKENI. The CDR3 DNA reads as TGTGCCAGCTCGTCAGGGGCCACTAATGAAAAACTGTTTTTT. Protein: CASSSGATNEKLFF.

The gene calls are TRBV7-2 and TRBJ2-7, with 11 nucleotides matching TRBD1. After removal of 3 bases from V and 7 bases from J, the junction contained 5 bases not matched to a gene. The CDR3 consists of 14 residues. Germline-derived CDR1 and CDR2 are SGHTA and FQGNSA. CDR3 coding DNA: TGTGCCAGCAGCTTGGACAGGGGGCTCGGAGAGCAGTACTTC. Protein sequence: CASSLDRGLGEQYF. The complete variable domain, with remaining parts taken from reference TRBV7-2 and TRBJ2-7, reads GAGVSQSPSNKVTEKGKDVELRCDPISGHTALYWYRQSLGQGLEFLIYFQGNSAPDKSGLPSDRFSAERTGGSVSTLTIQRTQQEDSAVYLCASSLDRGLGEQYFGPGTRLTVT.

V usage is TRBV5-1 and J usage is TRBJ2-7; D unclear. This CDR3 contains 13 residues. Germline values: CDR1 SGHRS, CDR2 YFSETQ. With 3 bases removed from V and 4 bases from J, the gap between germline ends came to 11 bases. The CDR3 here is CASSSNTEYEQYF. The CDR3 DNA reads as TGCGCCAGCAGCTCAAATACGGAGTACGAGCAGTACTTC.

The rearrangement links TRBV5-1 to TRBJ2-3; 9 positions match TRBD1. CDR1 SGHRS and CDR2 YFSETQ come from the germline V gene. This CDR3 region has 14 residues. The junction had 3 bases not matched to a gene; V was cut back by 4 bases and J by 3 bases. CDR3 DNA sequence: TGCGCCAGCAGCCGGGACAGGGAGACAGATACGCAGTATTTT. Translating it yields CASSRDRETDTQYF.

For the CDR3, the DNA is TGTGCCAGCAGCGCAGGGAGGTTAAACACCGGGGAGCTGTTTTTT. The encoded protein is CASSAGRLNTGELFF. The V call is TRBV9, the J call TRBJ2-2; tentatively, D is TRBD2 (6 bases). There are 15 residues in the CDR3. Looked up from germline, CDR1 is SGDLS and CDR2 is YYNGEE. V lost 3 bases to trimming and J lost 2 bases, with 11 bases between them.

The genes are TRBV6-1 and TRBJ1-5, with 9 bases matching TRBD1. The CDR3 length is 15 residues. Germline lookup yields CDR1 MNHNS and CDR2 SASEGT. The V segment lost 4 bases and the J segment 1 base; nucleotides outside the gene matches: 2. CDR3 DNA: TGTGCCAGCAGTGCGACAGGGGGAAGCAATCAGCCCCAGCATTTT. Its translation is CASSATGGSNQPQHF.

This chain connects TRBV19 to TRBJ2-3, with 11 bases matching TRBD2. Germline CDR1 and CDR2: LNHDA and SQIVND (reference sequence). CDR3 length: 16 residues. V lost 3 bases to trimming and J lost 5 bases; unmatched junction nucleotides: 7. CDR3 loop: CASSMFSGGALDTQYF. In nucleotides, the CDR3 is TGTGCCAGTAGTATGTTTAGCGGGGGGGCCTTAGATACGCAGTATTTT.

This clone was detected only a few times. The chain couples TRBV7-9 to TRBJ1-5; D perhaps matches TRBD1 (5 bases). V lost 5 bases and J 4 bases, leaving 12 bases between the germline ends. Per germline, CDR1 SEHNR and CDR2 FQNEAQ (reference sequence). The CDR3 consists of 14 residues. The CDR3 bases are TGTGCCAGCAGCGAAAGCGGGGGTAATCAGCCCCAGCATTTT. The encoded protein is CASSESGGNQPQHF.

The V gene is TRBV5-1, the J gene TRBJ1-4; 7 bases are shared with TRBD1. J gave up 5 bases and V 4 bases, and 8 bases lay outside the gene matches. Germline values: CDR1 SGHRS, CDR2 YFSETQ. The CDR3 is made up of 15 amino acids. The CDR3 DNA is TGCGCCAGCAGCCCAACAGGGGTGATAAATGAAAAACTGTTTTTT. It specifies CASSPTGVINEKLFF.

The chain couples TRBV4-3 to TRBJ2-1; TRBD2 matches 12 bases. Germline lookup yields CDR1 LGHNA and CDR2 YSLEER. The CDR3 is 16 amino acids. V was pared by 4 bases and J by 3 bases, with 4 bases of the junction left unmatched. The DNA of the CDR3 is TGCGCCAGCAGCCTGAAGACTAGCGGGGGCTACAATGAGCAGTTCTTC. Protein product: CASSLKTSGGYNEQFF.

The CDR3 DNA is TGTGCCAGCAGCTTTGGCCGGGACAGGGGATCCGGGGAGCTGTTTTTT. This codes for CASSFGRDRGSGELFF. The J gene is TRBJ2-2, the V gene TRBV7-3, with TRBD1 matching over 10 bases. The CDR3 is made up of 16 amino acids. The germline gives CDR1 SGHTA, CDR2 FQGTGA. V lost 3 bases and J lost 6; bases outside the gene matches: 7.

The chain recombines TRBV5-1 with TRBJ1-2; 10 nucleotides match TRBD1. With V trimmed by 7 bases and J by 2 bases, 8 bases remained unmatched. Germline assignment: CDR1 SGHRS and CDR2 YFSETQ. CDR3 size: 15 residues. CDR3 sequence (DNA): TGCGCCAGCGGGACAGGGGCGGCCCTCAACTATGGCTACACCTTC. Protein sequence: CASGTGAALNYGYTF.

The genes are TRBV5-1 and TRBJ2-1; 9 nucleotides line up with TRBD2. The CDR3 sequence is 15 residues long. V lost 0 bases, J lost 8 bases, and 6 bases stayed unmatched. Per the germline V gene, CDR1 is SGHRS and CDR2 is YFSETQ. In DNA form, the CDR3 reads TGCGCCAGCAGCTTGGGCGGGACTAGCAGGGATGAGCAGTTCTTC. Amino acids: CASSLGGTSRDEQFF.

The chain uses TRBV7-2 and TRBJ2-5, with 9 bases matching TRBD2. V was clipped by 0 bases and J by 5 bases; unmatched bases: 10. This CDR3 comprises 17 residues. CDR1 and CDR2 (germline): SGHTA, FQGNSA. The CDR3 nucleotides are TGTGCCAGCAGCTTAGCTCTAGCGGGGACCCCCGGGGAGACCCAGTACTTC. It codes for CASSLALAGTPGETQYF.

This clone has a handful of counts. The V call is TRBV7-9, the J call TRBJ2-7; D is undetermined. The CDR3 contains 12 residues. Trimming took off 5 bases at V and 5 bases at J, with 10 bases between the two ends. CDR1 and CDR2 (germline): SEHNR, FQNEAQ (reference sequence). The chain's CDR3 is CASSAPTDEQYF. CDR3 in DNA: TGTGCCAGCAGCGCTCCTACCGACGAGCAGTACTTC.

This chain joins TRBV30 and TRBJ2-7, with D perhaps TRBD2 (6 bases). Germline V gene sequence: CDR1 GTSNPN, CDR2 SVGIG (reference sequence). CDR3 size: 17 residues. With 1 base removed from V and 1 base from J, the gap between germline ends came to 20 bases. Here the CDR3 reads CAWSDQAVRGDSYEQYF. The CDR3 DNA reads TGTGCCTGGAGTGACCAAGCTGTGCGGGGAGATTCCTACGAGCAGTACTTC.

The chain joins TRBV5-4 to TRBJ2-2; a possible D gene is TRBD2 (5 bases). Germline V gives CDR1 SGHNT, CDR2 YYREEE (reference sequence). V shed 4 bases and J shed 4 bases, with 17 bases lying between them. The CDR3 has 16 amino acids. CDR3 in amino acids: CASSPTGIASTGELFF. CDR3 DNA sequence: TGTGCCAGCAGCCCAACGGGGATAGCGAGCACCGGGGAGCTGTTTTTT.

This sequence joins TRBV7-6 and TRBJ2-1; D perhaps matches TRBD1 (6 bases). The V gene's germline CDR1 is SGHVS and CDR2 FNYEAQ. The CDR3 totals 12 residues. With 5 bases removed from V and 9 bases from J, the gap between germline ends came to 11 bases. CDR3 DNA sequence: TGTGCCAGCAGCGCACAGGGTTTTGAGCAGTTCTTC. Translating it yields CASSAQGFEQFF.